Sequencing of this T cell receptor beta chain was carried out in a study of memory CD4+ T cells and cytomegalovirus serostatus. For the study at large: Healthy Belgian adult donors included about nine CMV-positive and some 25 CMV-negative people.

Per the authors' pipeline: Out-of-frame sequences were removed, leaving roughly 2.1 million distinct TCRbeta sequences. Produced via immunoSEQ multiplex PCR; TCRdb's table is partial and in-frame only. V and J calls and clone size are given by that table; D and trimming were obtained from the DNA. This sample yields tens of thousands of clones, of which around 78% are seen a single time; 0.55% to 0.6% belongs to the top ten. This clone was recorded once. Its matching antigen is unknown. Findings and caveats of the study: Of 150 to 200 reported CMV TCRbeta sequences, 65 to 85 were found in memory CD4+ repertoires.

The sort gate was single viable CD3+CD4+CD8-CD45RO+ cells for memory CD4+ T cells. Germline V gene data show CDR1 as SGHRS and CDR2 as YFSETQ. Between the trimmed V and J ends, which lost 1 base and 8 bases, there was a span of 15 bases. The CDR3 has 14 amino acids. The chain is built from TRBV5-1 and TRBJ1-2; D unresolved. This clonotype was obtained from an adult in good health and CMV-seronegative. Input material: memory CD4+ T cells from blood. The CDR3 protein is CASSLSPSNLGYTF. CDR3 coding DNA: TGCGCCAGCAGCTTGAGCCCTAGCAATTTGGGCTACACCTTC.